The clone carrying this TCR beta chain was recorded at least ten times. This specimen belongs to a study of regulatory T cells in long-lasting Graves disease. Turning to the study itself: For a period under 3 months, newly diagnosed Graves' patients had taken antithyroid drugs.

The time point denotes: newly diagnosed GD, antithyroid drugs for less than 3 months. The TCR library was made from RNA that had been extracted from PBMCs in TRIzol. Arm-PCR of CDR3 regions and iRepertoire HTBI primers were used to build TCR beta libraries. TCRdb reprocessed the multiplex PCR reads with MiXCR, giving one entry per CDR3 protein. This table has roughly 560,000 distinct CDR3 sequences, about 11% appearing once. The same sample was also used in a study of T cells in Graves' hyperthyroidism and ophthalmopathy.

This sequence originates from a woman aged 25 to 39 with Graves disease. The sequences come from peripheral blood mononuclear cells (PBMCs), collected at new diagnosis, from a patient treated with antithyroid drugs.

CDR3 in amino acids: CASSYGRDAPEAFF. The CDR3 nucleotides are TGTGCCAGCAGTTACGGCAGGGACGCTCCTGAAGCTTTCTTT. V gene TRBV6-2 or TRBV6-3 combines with J gene TRBJ1-1; possible D gene TRBD1, 5 bases. Trimming took off 2 bases at V and 6 bases at J, with 13 bases between the two ends. Germline values: CDR1 MNHEY, CDR2 SVGEGT. This CDR3 contains 14 residues.